This is a list of T cell receptor beta chains from one sample in a study of T cell repertoires in cytomegalovirus infection. Each CDR3 protein is one row after TCRdb ran MiXCR on the reads. The data contain about a million distinct CDR3 sequences, about 33% of them singletons. These TCRs' antigens remain unknown. The specimen was cultured CD8+ T cells from PBMCs, collected from culture after CMV antigen stimulation. Receptors originate from a human donor in good health (CMV status not recorded). Some clones in this sample may be carry-over from other donors' samples. CDR3s include the opening cysteine and the closing phenylalanine or tryptophan. D genes are given only for firm matches. Only some rows state a clone size, as once, few, many or a class for expanded clones.

clone_size | d_call | j_call | v_call | cdr3_nt | cdr3_aa
- | - | TRBJ1-1 | TRBV27 | TGTGCCAGCATTCTGGCAGGGGAGGGGAACACTGAAGCTTTCTTT | CASILAGEGNTEAFF
few | - | TRBJ2-1 | TRBV5-5 | TGTGCCAGCAGGGGCGGGGACTTCTACAATGAGCAGTTCTTC | CASRGGDFYNEQFF
many | - | TRBJ2-7 | TRBV7-2 | TGTGCCAGCAGCTTACAGGAATTCTACGAGCAGTACTTC | CASSLQEFYEQYF
many | - | TRBJ1-1 | TRBV7-6 | TGTGCCAGCAGCTCCGCCGGGACCTGGGGCACTGAAGCTTTCTTT | CASSSAGTWGTEAFF
many | - | TRBJ2-7 | TRBV7-6 | TGTGCCAGCAGCTTAAGTCAGGGGACCTACGAGCAGTACTTC | CASSLSQGTYEQYF
few | - | TRBJ2-1 | TRBV4-3 | TGCGCCAGCAGCCCCTTACTCACGGACAGAAGGTCCGAAATGTACAATGAGCAGTTCTTC | CASSPLLTDRRSEMYNEQFF
few | TRBD1 | TRBJ2-2 | TRBV10-3 | TGTGCCATCAGGACCCACGACAGGGCATTTAACACCGGGGAGCTGTTTTTT | CAIRTHDRAFNTGELFF
few | TRBD1 | TRBJ1-2 | TRBV9 | TGTGCCAGCAGCGGAACCCCGGGACAGGGAGATGGCTACACCTTC | CASSGTPGQGDGYTF
- | - | TRBJ1-2 | TRBV20-1 | TGCAGTGCTAGTTTCGGTGGGGACTACAGATCTAACTATGGCTACACCTTC | CSASFGGDYRSNYGYTF
few | - | TRBJ2-5 | TRBV20-1 | TGCAGTGCTAGCAGTCCGGAACTAGTAACGATCGAGACCCAGTACTTC | CSASSPELVTIETQYF
few | TRBD2 | TRBJ2-7 | TRBV20-1 | TGCAGTGCTTTGACTAGCGGGGGGTCCCCTGGTGAGCAGTACTTC | CSALTSGGSPGEQYF
- | TRBD1 | TRBJ2-2 | TRBV4-1 | TGCGCCAGCAGCCAGGACCCGGGACAGGGTGATTTGACCGGGGAGCTGTTTTTT | CASSQDPGQGDLTGELFF
- | - | TRBJ2-1 | TRBV24-1 | TGTGCCACCAGTGAACCAACAGGACTTGAGCAGTTCTTC | CATSEPTGLEQFF
once | TRBD1 | TRBJ2-1 | TRBV25-1 | TGTGCCAGCAGTGAATATGAGGGGGCCGACTACTATGAGCAGTTCTTC | CASSEYEGADYYEQFF
many | - | TRBJ2-1 | TRBV7-2 | TGTGCCAGCAGCTTAGAGAACACCTTCAATGAGCAGTTCTTC | CASSLENTFNEQFF
- | - | TRBJ2-5 | TRBV7-9 | TGTGCCAGCAGCCTGAATGGGACCCAGTACTTC | CASSLNGTQYF
- | TRBD2 | TRBJ2-4 | TRBV6-6 | TGTGCCAGCAGTGGCGGGACTAGGGAGAGGGACATTCAGTACTTC | CASSGGTRERDIQYF
- | - | TRBJ2-5 | TRBV20-1 | TGCAGTGCCGCTAGTGAGACCCAGTACTTC | CSAASETQYF
- | - | TRBJ2-3 | TRBV13 | TGTGCCAGCAGCTTAGCCCTCCATACGCAGTATTTT | CASSLALHTQYF
few | - | TRBJ1-5 | TRBV19 | TGTGCCAGTAGTATGACCAGGGGAGCTAGCAATCAGCCCCAGCATTTT | CASSMTRGASNQPQHF
- | TRBD1 | TRBJ1-2 | TRBV5-1 | TGCGCCAGCAGCCTTTCAGGGACAGGGGGCTTCGATGGCTACACCTTC | CASSLSGTGGFDGYTF
few | - | TRBJ2-5 | TRBV6-2/TRBV6-3 | TGTGCCAGCAGACCGGGACTCCTGTACCAAGAGACCCAGTACTTC | CASRPGLLYQETQYF
- | - | TRBJ1-2 | TRBV5-1 | TGCGCCAGCAGCTTGGAACAACGACACCACTATGGCTACACCTTC | CASSLEQRHHYGYTF
- | TRBD2 | TRBJ2-1 | TRBV14 | TGTGCCAGCAGCCAGGGACTAGCGGGGGGGGTTTTCAATGAGCAGTTCTTC | CASSQGLAGGVFNEQFF
- | - | TRBJ2-2 | TRBV18 | TGTGCCAGCTCACACGGACCTCCCGGGGAGCTGTTTTTT | CASSHGPPGELFF
- | - | TRBJ1-1 | TRBV12-5 | TGTGCTAGTGGTTTTTGGAAGGAGTCGGAGTGGGACACTGAAGCTTTCTTT | CASGFWKESEWDTEAFF
once | TRBD2 | TRBJ2-1 | TRBV5-4 | TGTGCCAGCAGCCCGGGACTAACGGGGGGGCTTCATGAGCAGTTCTTC | CASSPGLTGGLHEQFF
once | - | TRBJ2-5 | TRBV29-1 | TGCAGCGTGGTAGGCCTTTCCCTCACAAGTTTGGAGACCCAGTACTTC | CSVVGLSLTSLETQYF
few | TRBD2 | TRBJ2-5 | TRBV12-3/TRBV12-4 | TGTGCCAGCAGCCCGGCGGTGTGCGGGGGTTGGGAGACCCAGTACTTC | CASSPAVCGGWETQYF
- | - | TRBJ2-3 | TRBV7-4 | TGTGCCAGCAGCGGCGGGACAAGTGGAGATACGCAGTATTTT | CASSGGTSGDTQYF
many | - | TRBJ1-4 | TRBV7-2 | TGTGCCAGCAGCTTAAACAGAGTTTCAACTAATGAAAAACTGTTTTTT | CASSLNRVSTNEKLFF
- | TRBD2 | TRBJ2-1 | TRBV12-5 | TGTGCTAGTGGCCCGGGACTAGCGCCTGACGGGCAGTTCTTC | CASGPGLAPDGQFF
few | - | TRBJ1-3 | TRBV29-1 | TGCAGCGTTCTTGGGCAGGGAAACACCATATATTTT | CSVLGQGNTIYF
- | - | TRBJ2-1 | TRBV19 | TGTGCCAGTAGTGTGTTACAGGGACTTATCTACAATGAGCAGTTCTTC | CASSVLQGLIYNEQFF
few | - | TRBJ2-6 | TRBV20-1 | TGCAGTGCTAGAGATGGAACCTCTGGGGCCAACGTCCTGACTTTC | CSARDGTSGANVLTF
- | TRBD2 | TRBJ2-3 | TRBV27 | TGTGCCAGCAGTTTACGGCCAACTGGCGGGGGGCCCGGGGATACGCAGTATTTT | CASSLRPTGGGPGDTQYF
few | TRBD1 | TRBJ1-2 | TRBV12-3/TRBV12-4 | TGTGCCAGCAGCTCGGGACAGAGGAACGGCTACACCTTC | CASSSGQRNGYTF
- | - | TRBJ1-2 | TRBV6-2/TRBV6-3 | TGTGCCAGCAGTTACTCGATTCAAGGTCCCCTAGGGGGCTACACCTTC | CASSYSIQGPLGGYTF
- | TRBD1 | TRBJ2-7 | TRBV19 | TGTGCCAGTAATACCCGGACAGGGTCGTACGAGCAGTACTTC | CASNTRTGSYEQYF
- | - | TRBJ2-1 | TRBV27 | TGTGCCAGCAGTACCTCAAAAACCGTCTACAATGAGCAGTTCTTC | CASSTSKTVYNEQFF
few | TRBD1 | TRBJ1-1 | TRBV5-1 | TGCGCCAGCACCAATCCGGGACAGGGAGTTTTGACTGAAGCTTTCTTT | CASTNPGQGVLTEAFF
- | - | TRBJ1-6 | TRBV6-2/TRBV6-3 | TGTGCCAGCAGTTACTCGGGTGAGGAACAGGGCGCCACTAATTCACCCCTCCACTTT | CASSYSGEEQGATNSPLHF
- | - | TRBJ2-5 | TRBV6-2/TRBV6-3 | TGTGCCAGCAGTTCCGACTGGGGGTGGCAAGAGACCCAGTACTTC | CASSSDWGWQETQYF
- | - | TRBJ2-2 | TRBV4-3 | TGCGCCAGCAGCCAACGGGACTGGGGGCCCCCGAACACCGGGGAGCTGTTTTTT | CASSQRDWGPPNTGELFF